Listed below are T cell receptor beta chains from one sample, sequenced in a study of neurological immune-mediated disorders. TCRdb passed the 5' RACE reads through MiXCR, listing each CDR3 protein once. Of approximately 16,000 distinct CDR3 sequences listed, less than 25% are singletons. The material sequenced was PBMCs. The receptors derive from a man between 50 and 59 years old in good health. The CDR3 runs from the conserved cysteine through the conserved F or W. D genes are given only for firm matches. Not all rows give a size; the values are once, few, many and, for expanded clones, a class.

clone size	J gene	D gene	V gene	CDR3 DNA	CDR3 protein
many	TRBJ2-1	.	TRBV7-3	TGTGCCAGCAGCTTGGGGGCAAACAATGAGCAGTTCTTC	CASSLGANNEQFF
many	TRBJ2-3	.	TRBV6-5	TGTGCCAGCAGCGGGTCCGATACGCAGTATTTT	CASSGSDTQYF
.	TRBJ2-2	.	TRBV7-3	TGTGCCAGCAGCCCTACCCCTCTCGGGGAGCTGTTTTTT	CASSPTPLGELFF
once	TRBJ1-1	TRBD1	TRBV5-1	TGCGCCAGCAGGGGACAGGAGAACACTGAAGCTTTCTTT	CASRGQENTEAFF
many	TRBJ2-3	TRBD2	TRBV28	TGTGCCAGCAGAGCCTACGGGAGGGCCTTCACAGATACGCAGTATTTT	CASRAYGRAFTDTQYF
many	TRBJ2-3	.	TRBV4-2	TGTGCCAGCAGCCAAGAGCGGGGCCCCACAGATACGCAGTATTTT	CASSQERGPTDTQYF
many	TRBJ1-1	TRBD1	TRBV20-1	TGCAGCCCCCCGCGACAGGGGGCGACTGAAGCTTTCTTT	CSPPRQGATEAFF
many	TRBJ1-5	.	TRBV2	TGTGCCAGCAGAGGGGACGGGGATCAGCCCCAGCATTTT	CASRGDGDQPQHF
many	TRBJ2-7	TRBD1	TRBV7-2	TGTGCCAGCAGCTTACTAGGGACAGGGAATGAAGAGCAGTACTTC	CASSLLGTGNEEQYF
many	TRBJ2-5	TRBD2	TRBV20-1	TGCAGTGCCCGGCTAGCGGGACACCACCAAGAGACCCAGTACTTC	CSARLAGHHQETQYF
many	TRBJ2-7	TRBD1	TRBV20-1	TGCAGTGCTAGAAAGACAGGGGCCAGGCCCTACGAGCAGTACTTC	CSARKTGARPYEQYF
.	TRBJ2-1	TRBD2	TRBV5-1	TGCGCCAGCAGCTTGGCCACGGGAGGCTACAATGAGCAGTTCTTC	CASSLATGGYNEQFF
many	TRBJ1-5	TRBD1	TRBV12-3/TRBV12-4	TGTGCCAGCAGCGTTGCAGGGGGCGGTCAGCCCCAGCATTTT	CASSVAGGGQPQHF
many	TRBJ2-3	.	TRBV29-1	TGCAGCGTTAGTACCGGGCCCAGGGATACGCAGTATTTT	CSVSTGPRDTQYF
many	TRBJ2-3	TRBD1	TRBV7-9	TGTGCCAGCAGCTTCGACAGGGCTACTAGCACAGATACGCAGTATTTT	CASSFDRATSTDTQYF
.	TRBJ1-1	.	TRBV30	TGTGCCTGGAGTGGCTCCCCATGGAGTTGGTTTACTGAAGCTTTCTTT	CAWSGSPWSWFTEAFF
medium-sized	TRBJ2-3	.	TRBV5-1	TGCGCCAGCAGCTTGGAACTGGGTACAGATACGCAGTATTTT	CASSLELGTDTQYF
few	TRBJ2-3	.	TRBV4-3	TGCGCCAGCAGCCACGAGCGTGGCGGGACCACAGATACGCAGTATTTT	CASSHERGGTTDTQYF
many	TRBJ2-4	TRBD1	TRBV20-1	TGCAGTGCCCGACAGGGGGGCATTCAGTACTTC	CSARQGGIQYF
few	TRBJ2-1	TRBD2	TRBV20-1	TGCAGTGCTAGAGCAACAAGGGGCCTAGCGGAGTCCCGTGCCGGTTACAATGAGCAGTTCTTC	CSARATRGLAESRAGYNEQFF
many	TRBJ2-2	TRBD2	TRBV5-1	TGCGCCAGCAGCCGGACTAGCGGGTCGAACACCGGGGAGCTGTTTTTT	CASSRTSGSNTGELFF
many	TRBJ2-5	TRBD1	TRBV20-1	TGCAGTGCACCAGGGGGACAGGGGGCTTTAGAGACCCAGTACTTC	CSAPGGQGALETQYF
many	TRBJ1-5	TRBD1	TRBV4-2	TGTGCCAGCAGCCAAGGGGGGACAGGGAGCAATCAGCCCCAGCATTTT	CASSQGGTGSNQPQHF
many	TRBJ2-3	TRBD1	TRBV20-1	TGCAGTGCCGCCGGGACAGGGCCAGGGACAGATACGCAGTATTTT	CSAAGTGPGTDTQYF
many	TRBJ1-1	.	TRBV20-1	TGCAGTGCTGCCCTTGACAGCCGTGAAGCTTTCTTT	CSAALDSREAFF
many	TRBJ2-5	.	TRBV12-3/TRBV12-4	TGTGCCAGCAGGAACAGGGAAGAGACCCAGTACTTC	CASRNREETQYF
many	TRBJ2-2	.	TRBV6-5	TGTGCCAGCAGTTACGCTCTAGGGCCCGGGGAGCTGTTTTTT	CASSYALGPGELFF
.	TRBJ2-1	TRBD2	TRBV18	TGTGCCAGCTCACCACCGGGGGGACTAGCCTACAATGAGCAGTTCTTC	CASSPPGGLAYNEQFF
many	TRBJ1-2	.	TRBV5-1	TGCGCCAGCAGCTTGGTTCCTGAGTATGGCTACACCTTC	CASSLVPEYGYTF
.	TRBJ2-5	.	TRBV20-1	TGCAGTGCTAGAGGGGGAAAACAAGAGACCCAGTACTTC	CSARGGKQETQYF
.	TRBJ2-1	.	TRBV18	TGTGCCAGCTCACTAGGGCCCCGGGAGGAGCAGTTCTTC	CASSLGPREEQFF
few	TRBJ2-7	.	TRBV3-1	TGTGCCAGCAGCCAAGGACAGGACTCCTACGAGCAGTACTTC	CASSQGQDSYEQYF
many	TRBJ2-7	.	TRBV6-1	TGTGCCAGCAGTGAAGCCGGGCTCTACGAGCAGTACTTC	CASSEAGLYEQYF
many	TRBJ1-6	TRBD1	TRBV7-9	TGTGCCAGCAGCACAACGGACAGGGGCTATAATTCACCCCTCCACTTT	CASSTTDRGYNSPLHF
.	TRBJ2-3	.	TRBV19	TGTGCCAGTAGTAGCTCTAGCATGACAGATACGCAGTATTTT	CASSSSSMTDTQYF
many	TRBJ2-4	.	TRBV24-1	TGTGCCACCAGTGATGCAAGGGCCGGAAACATTCAGTACTTC	CATSDARAGNIQYF
many	TRBJ1-1	TRBD1	TRBV5-1	TGCGCCAGCAGCTTGGGGGACAGGGGGATAAGGACTGAAGCTTTCTTT	CASSLGDRGIRTEAFF
many	TRBJ2-1	.	TRBV5-1	TGCGCCAGCAGCTTGAGCGGAGGCTCCTACAATGAGCAGTTCTTC	CASSLSGGSYNEQFF
many	TRBJ2-3	.	TRBV5-5	TGTGCCAGCAGCTTGGCCCCTAGTCCTGAAGATACGCAGTATTTT	CASSLAPSPEDTQYF
.	TRBJ1-1	.	TRBV5-5	TGTGCCAGCAGCTTGTGGGATGTGCGAGAAGAAGCTTTCTTT	CASSLWDVREEAFF
many	TRBJ2-7	.	TRBV20-1	TGCAGTGCTGGTAGACATAAAATCACGAGTCGGTACTTC	CSAGRHKITSRYF
many	TRBJ2-1	.	TRBV28	TGTGCCACCACCGCCACAGCGGGACAATACAATGAGCAGTTCTTC	CATTATAGQYNEQFF